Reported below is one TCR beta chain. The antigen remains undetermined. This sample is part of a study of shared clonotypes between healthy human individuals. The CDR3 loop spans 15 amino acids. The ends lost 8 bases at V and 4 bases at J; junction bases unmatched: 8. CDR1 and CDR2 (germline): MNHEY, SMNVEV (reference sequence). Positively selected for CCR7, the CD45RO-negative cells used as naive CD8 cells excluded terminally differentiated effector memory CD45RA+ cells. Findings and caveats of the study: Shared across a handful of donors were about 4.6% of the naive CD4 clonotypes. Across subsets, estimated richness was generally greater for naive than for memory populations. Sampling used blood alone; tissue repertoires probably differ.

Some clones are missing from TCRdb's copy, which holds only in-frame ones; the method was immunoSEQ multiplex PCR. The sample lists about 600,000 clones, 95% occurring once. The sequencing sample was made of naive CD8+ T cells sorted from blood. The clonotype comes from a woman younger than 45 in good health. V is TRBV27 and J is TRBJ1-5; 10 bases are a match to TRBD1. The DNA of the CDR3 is TGTGCCAGCCCCGCTAGGGACAGGGGTAATCAGCCCCAGCATTTT. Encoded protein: CASPARDRGNQPQHF.